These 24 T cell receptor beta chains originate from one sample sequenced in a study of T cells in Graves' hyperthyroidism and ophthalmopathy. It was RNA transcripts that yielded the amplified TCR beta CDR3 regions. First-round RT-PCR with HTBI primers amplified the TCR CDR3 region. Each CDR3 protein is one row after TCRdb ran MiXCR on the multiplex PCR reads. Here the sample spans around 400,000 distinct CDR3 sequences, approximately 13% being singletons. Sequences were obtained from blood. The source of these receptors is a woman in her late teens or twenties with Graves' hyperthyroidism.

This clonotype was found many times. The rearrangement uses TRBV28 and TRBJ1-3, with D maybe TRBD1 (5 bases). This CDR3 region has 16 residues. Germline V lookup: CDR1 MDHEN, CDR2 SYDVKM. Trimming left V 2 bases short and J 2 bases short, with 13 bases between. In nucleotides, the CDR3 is TGTGCCAGCAGTTTAAACCCGGACAAGGCTGGAAACACCATATATTTT. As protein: CASSLNPDKAGNTIYF.

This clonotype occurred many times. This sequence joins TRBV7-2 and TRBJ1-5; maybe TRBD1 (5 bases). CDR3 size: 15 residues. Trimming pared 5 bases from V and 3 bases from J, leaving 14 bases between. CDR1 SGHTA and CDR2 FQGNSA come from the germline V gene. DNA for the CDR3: TGTGCCAGCAGCCCCCGCTTAGGGGACAATCAGCCCCAGCATTTT. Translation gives CASSPRLGDNQPQHF.

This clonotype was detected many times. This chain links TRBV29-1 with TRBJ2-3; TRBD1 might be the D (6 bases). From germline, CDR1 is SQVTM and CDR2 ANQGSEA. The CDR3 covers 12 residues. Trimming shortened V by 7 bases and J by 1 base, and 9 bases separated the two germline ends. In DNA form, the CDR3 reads TGCAGCGCGGACAGTGGCACAGATACGCAGTATTTT. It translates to CSADSGTDTQYF.

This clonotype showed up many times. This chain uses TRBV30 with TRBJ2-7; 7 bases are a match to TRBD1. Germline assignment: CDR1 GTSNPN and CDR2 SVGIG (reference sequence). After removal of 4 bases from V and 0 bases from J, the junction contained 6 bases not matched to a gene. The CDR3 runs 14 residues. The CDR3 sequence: CAWTGTDSSYEQYF. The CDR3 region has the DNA TGTGCCTGGACCGGGACAGATAGCTCCTACGAGCAGTACTTC.

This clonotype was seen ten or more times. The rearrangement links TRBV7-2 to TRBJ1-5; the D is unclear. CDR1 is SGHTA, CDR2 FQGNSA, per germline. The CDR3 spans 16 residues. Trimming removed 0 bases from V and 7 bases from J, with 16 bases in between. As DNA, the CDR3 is TGTGCCAGCAGCTTAGCGGCCAGAAGTTCGTGGCAGCCCCAGCATTTT. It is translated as CASSLAARSSWQPQHF.

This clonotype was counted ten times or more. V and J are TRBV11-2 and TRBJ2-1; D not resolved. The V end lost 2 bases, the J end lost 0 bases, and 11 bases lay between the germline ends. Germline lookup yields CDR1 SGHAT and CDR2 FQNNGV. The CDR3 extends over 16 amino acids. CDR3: CASSLSTGSSYNEQFF. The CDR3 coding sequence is TGTGCCAGCAGCTTATCTACGGGTAGCTCCTACAATGAGCAGTTCTTC.

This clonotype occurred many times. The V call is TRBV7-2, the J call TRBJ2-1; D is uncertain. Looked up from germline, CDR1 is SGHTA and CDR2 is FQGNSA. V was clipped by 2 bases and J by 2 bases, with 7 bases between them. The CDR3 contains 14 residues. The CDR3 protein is CASSLFDAYNEQFF. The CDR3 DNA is TGTGCCAGCAGCTTATTTGACGCCTACAATGAGCAGTTCTTC. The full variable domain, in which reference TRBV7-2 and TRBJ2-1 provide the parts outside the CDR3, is GAGVSQSPSNKVTEKGKDVELRCDPISGHTALYWYRQSLGQGLEFLIYFQGNSAPDKSGLPSDRFSAERTGGSVSTLTIQRTQQEDSAVYLCASSLFDAYNEQFFGPGTRLTVL.

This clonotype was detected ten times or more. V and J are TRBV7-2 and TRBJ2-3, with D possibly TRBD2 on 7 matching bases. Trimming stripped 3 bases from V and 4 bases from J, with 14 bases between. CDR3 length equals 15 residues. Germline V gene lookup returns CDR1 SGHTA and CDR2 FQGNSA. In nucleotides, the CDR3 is TGTGCCAGCAGCTTGTCTATCGGGGGGCCAGATACGCAGTATTTT. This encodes CASSLSIGGPDTQYF.

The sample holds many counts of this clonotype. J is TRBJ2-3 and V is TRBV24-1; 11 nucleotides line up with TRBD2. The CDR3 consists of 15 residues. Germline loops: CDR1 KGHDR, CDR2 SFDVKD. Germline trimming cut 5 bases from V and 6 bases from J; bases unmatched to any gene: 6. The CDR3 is CATSVTSGAMDTQYF. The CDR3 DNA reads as TGTGCCACCAGTGTGACTAGCGGGGCCATGGATACGCAGTATTTT.

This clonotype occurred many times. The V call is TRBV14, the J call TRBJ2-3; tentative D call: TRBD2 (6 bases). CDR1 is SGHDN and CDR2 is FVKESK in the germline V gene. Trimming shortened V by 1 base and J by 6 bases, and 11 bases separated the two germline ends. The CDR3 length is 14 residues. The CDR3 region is CASSQAGAVDTQYF. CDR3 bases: TGTGCCAGCAGCCAAGCGGGAGCGGTCGATACGCAGTATTTT.

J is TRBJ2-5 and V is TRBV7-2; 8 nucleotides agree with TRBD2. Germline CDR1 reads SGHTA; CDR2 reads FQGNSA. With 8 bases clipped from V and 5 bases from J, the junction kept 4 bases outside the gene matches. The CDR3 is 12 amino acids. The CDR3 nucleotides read TGTGCCAGCGCGGGGGGTGGTGAGACCCAGTACTTC. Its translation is CASAGGGETQYF.

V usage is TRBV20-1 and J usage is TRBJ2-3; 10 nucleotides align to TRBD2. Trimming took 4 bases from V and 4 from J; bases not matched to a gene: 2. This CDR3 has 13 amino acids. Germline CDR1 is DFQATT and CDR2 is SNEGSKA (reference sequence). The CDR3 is CSAIAGGPDTQYF. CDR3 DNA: TGCAGTGCTATAGCGGGGGGACCAGATACGCAGTATTTT.

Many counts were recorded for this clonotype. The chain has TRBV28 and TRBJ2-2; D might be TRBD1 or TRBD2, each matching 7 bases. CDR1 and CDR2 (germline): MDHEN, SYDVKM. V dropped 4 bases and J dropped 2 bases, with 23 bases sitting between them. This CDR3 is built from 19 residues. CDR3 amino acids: CASSSPRGGARINTGELFF. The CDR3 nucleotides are TGTGCCAGCAGTTCCCCCAGGGGGGGGGCCCGAATTAACACCGGGGAGCTGTTTTTT.

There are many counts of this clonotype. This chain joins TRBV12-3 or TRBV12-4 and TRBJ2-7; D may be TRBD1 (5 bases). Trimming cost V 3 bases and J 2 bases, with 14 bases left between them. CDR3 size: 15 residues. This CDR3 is CASSFGAGQAYEQYF. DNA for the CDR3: TGTGCCAGCAGTTTTGGGGCAGGGCAAGCCTACGAGCAGTACTTC.

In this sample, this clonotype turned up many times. The CDR3 bases are TGTGCCAGCAGCCCCCCCAGTAGCAGTACCGGGGAGCTGTTTTTT. Translated: CASSPPSSSTGELFF. The rearrangement joins TRBV28 to TRBJ2-2; D gene uncertain. This CDR3 comprises 15 residues. Germline values: CDR1 MDHEN, CDR2 SYDVKM. The V and J ends lost 6 bases and 5 bases respectively, with 16 bases between them. Looking up the rest from reference TRBV28 and TRBJ2-2 gives the full variable domain: DVKVTQSSRYLVKRTGEKVFLECVQDMDHENMFWYRQDPGLGLRLIYFSYDVKMKEKGDIPEGYSVSREKKERFSLILESASTNQTSMYLCASSPPSSSTGELFFGEGSRLTVL.

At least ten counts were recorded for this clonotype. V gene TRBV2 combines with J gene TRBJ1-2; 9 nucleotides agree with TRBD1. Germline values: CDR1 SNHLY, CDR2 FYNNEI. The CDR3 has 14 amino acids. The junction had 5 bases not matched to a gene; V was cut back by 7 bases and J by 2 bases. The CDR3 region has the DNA TGTGCCAGCACCACGGGACAGGGCAACTATGGCTACACCTTC. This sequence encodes CASTTGQGNYGYTF.

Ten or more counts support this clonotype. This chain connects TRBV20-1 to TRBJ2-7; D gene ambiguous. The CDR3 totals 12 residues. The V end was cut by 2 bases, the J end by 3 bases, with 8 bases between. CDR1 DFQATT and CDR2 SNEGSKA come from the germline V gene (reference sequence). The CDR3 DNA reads TGCAGTGCTAGATGGGCAGACTACGAGCAGTACTTC. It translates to CSARWADYEQYF.

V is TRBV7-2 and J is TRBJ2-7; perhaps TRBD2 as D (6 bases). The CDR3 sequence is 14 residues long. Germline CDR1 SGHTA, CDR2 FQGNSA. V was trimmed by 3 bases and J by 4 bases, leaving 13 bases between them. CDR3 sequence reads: CASSLGPGDYEQYF. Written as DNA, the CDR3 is TGTGCCAGCAGCTTGGGGCCGGGGGATTACGAGCAGTACTTC. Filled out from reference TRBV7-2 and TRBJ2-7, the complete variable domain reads GAGVSQSPSNKVTEKGKDVELRCDPISGHTALYWYRQSLGQGLEFLIYFQGNSAPDKSGLPSDRFSAERTGGSVSTLTIQRTQQEDSAVYLCASSLGPGDYEQYFGPGTRLTVT.

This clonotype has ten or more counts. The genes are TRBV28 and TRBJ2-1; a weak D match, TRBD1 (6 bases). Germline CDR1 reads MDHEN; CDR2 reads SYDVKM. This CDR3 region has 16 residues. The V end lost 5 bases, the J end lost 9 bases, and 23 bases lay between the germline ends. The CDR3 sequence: CASSHSSHRVGIEQFF. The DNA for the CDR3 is TGTGCCAGCAGTCATTCCAGCCACAGGGTTGGTATTGAGCAGTTCTTC.

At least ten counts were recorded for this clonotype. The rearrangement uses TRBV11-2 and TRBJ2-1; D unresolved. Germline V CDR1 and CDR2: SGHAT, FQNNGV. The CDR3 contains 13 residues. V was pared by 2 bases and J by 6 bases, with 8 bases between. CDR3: CASSLRGVNEQFF. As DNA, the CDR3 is TGTGCCAGCAGCTTACGTGGAGTCAATGAGCAGTTCTTC.

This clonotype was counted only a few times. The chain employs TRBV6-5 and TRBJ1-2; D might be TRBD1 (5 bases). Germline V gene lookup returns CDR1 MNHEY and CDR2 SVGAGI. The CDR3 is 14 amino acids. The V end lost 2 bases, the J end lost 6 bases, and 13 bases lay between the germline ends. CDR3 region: CASSYGQGRDGYTF. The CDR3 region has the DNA TGTGCCAGCAGTTACGGACAAGGAAGGGATGGCTACACCTTC.

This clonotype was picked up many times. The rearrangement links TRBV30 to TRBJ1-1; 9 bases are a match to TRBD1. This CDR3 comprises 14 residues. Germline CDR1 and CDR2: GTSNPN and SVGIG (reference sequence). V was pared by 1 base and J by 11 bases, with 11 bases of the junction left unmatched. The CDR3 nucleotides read TGTGCCTGGAGTGCACCCGGGACAGGGACCAACGCTTTCTTT. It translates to CAWSAPGTGTNAFF.

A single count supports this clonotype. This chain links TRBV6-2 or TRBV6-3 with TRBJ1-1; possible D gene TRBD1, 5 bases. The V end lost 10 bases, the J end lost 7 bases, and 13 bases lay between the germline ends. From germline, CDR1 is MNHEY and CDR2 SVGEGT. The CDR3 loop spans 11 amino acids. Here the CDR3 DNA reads TGTGCCACGGGGGAGGGTGGTGAAGCTTTCTTT. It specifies CATGEGGEAFF.

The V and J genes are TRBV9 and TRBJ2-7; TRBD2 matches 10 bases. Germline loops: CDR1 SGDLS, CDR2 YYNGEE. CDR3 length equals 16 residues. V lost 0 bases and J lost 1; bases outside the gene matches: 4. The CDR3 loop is CASSVDPSGGSYEQYF. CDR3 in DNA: TGTGCCAGCAGCGTAGATCCTAGCGGGGGATCCTACGAGCAGTACTTC.